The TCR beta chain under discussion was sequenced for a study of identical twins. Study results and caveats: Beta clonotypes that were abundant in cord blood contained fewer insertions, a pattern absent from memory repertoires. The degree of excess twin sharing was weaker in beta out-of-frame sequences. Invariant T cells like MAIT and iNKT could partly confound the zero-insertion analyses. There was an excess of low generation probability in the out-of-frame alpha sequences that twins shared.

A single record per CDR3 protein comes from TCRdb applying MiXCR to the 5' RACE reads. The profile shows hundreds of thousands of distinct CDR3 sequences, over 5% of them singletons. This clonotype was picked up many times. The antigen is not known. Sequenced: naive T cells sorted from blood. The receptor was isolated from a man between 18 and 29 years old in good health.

CDR3 bases: TGCGCCAGCAGCTCCGACGGTGGGCTGAACTATGGCTACACCTTC. Translating it yields CASSSDGGLNYGYTF. This chain connects TRBV5-1 to TRBJ1-2; no definite D call. Looked up from germline, CDR1 is SGHRS and CDR2 is YFSETQ. With 3 bases removed from V and 2 bases from J, the gap between germline ends came to 14 bases. This CDR3 has 15 residues.